This passage covers 21 T cell receptor beta chains from one sample sequenced in a study of blood T cell repertoires in COVID-19. Repertoires were generated with immunoSEQ multiplex PCR, while TCRdb's copy carries only in-frame clones and drops some. Of approximately 400,000 clones listed, 81% are singletons. The sequenced sample was peripheral blood. Receptors originate from a human donor with acute or convalescent COVID-19. The donor label of this sample is uncertain.

The V and J genes are TRBV30 and TRBJ1-1; maybe TRBD1 (5 bases). V was pared by 1 base and J by 11 bases, with 23 bases between. This CDR3 has 15 amino acids. In germline, CDR1 is GTSNPN, CDR2 SVGIG (reference sequence). The DNA of the CDR3 is TGTGCCTGGAGTGAACAGGTCCTCGCCACAAGTGGGGCTTTCTTT. This codes for CAWSEQVLATSGAFF.

The chain couples TRBV27 to TRBJ2-1; 10 nucleotides match TRBD2. This CDR3 is 17 amino acids long. V shed 5 bases, J shed 7 bases, and the junction held 14 bases outside the gene matches. The germline V gene has CDR1 MNHEY and CDR2 SMNVEV (reference sequence). The CDR3 DNA reads TGTGCCAGCAGTCCCCGCTGGCTAGCGGGAGCTTTTAATGAGCAGTTCTTC. This codes for CASSPRWLAGAFNEQFF.

A note on this clone: Other DNA sequences in this sample translate to the same CDR3. The rearrangement joins TRBV7-2 to TRBJ2-1; no definite D call. In germline, CDR1 is SGHTA, CDR2 FQGNSA. The length of the CDR3 is 16 residues. Deletions cut 1 base from V and 0 bases from J, with 10 bases between. DNA for the CDR3: TGTGCCAGCAGCTTAGTTCCAGGAAGCTCCTACAATGAGCAGTTCTTC. This translates into CASSLVPGSSYNEQFF.

This chain connects TRBV3-1 (or the pseudogene TRBV3-2) to TRBJ2-5; D uncertain. Germline CDR1 reads LGHDT; CDR2 reads YNNKEL (reference sequence). The CDR3 totals 11 residues. Trimming removed 3 bases from V and 14 bases from J, with 13 bases in between. CDR3 residues: CASSHFDRGYF. The CDR3 DNA reads as TGTGCCAGCAGCCATTTTGACCGCGGCTACTTC.

The chain couples TRBV19 to TRBJ1-2; possibly TRBD1 for D (6 bases). The CDR3 contains 13 residues. The V and J ends lost 8 bases and 4 bases respectively, with 14 bases between them. Germline CDR1 is LNHDA and CDR2 is SQIVND (reference sequence). This CDR3 is CASSPRDIYGYTF. The CDR3 region has the DNA TGTGCCAGTTCACCCCGGGACATCTATGGCTACACCTTC.

In nucleotides, the CDR3 is TGCGCCAGCAGCTTGGGACCTGCGGGGGAGACCCAGTACTTC. It translates to CASSLGPAGETQYF. This chain joins TRBV5-1 and TRBJ2-5, with D possibly being TRBD2 (6 bases). Germline assignment: CDR1 SGHRS and CDR2 YFSETQ. CDR3 length: 14 residues. The germline V and J ends were trimmed by 0 bases and 5 bases, with 11 bases remaining between them. The full variable domain, completed using reference TRBV5-1 and TRBJ2-5, is KAGVTQTPRYLIKTRGQQVTLSCSPISGHRSVSWYQQTPGQGLQFLFEYFSETQRNKGNFPGRFSGRQFSNSRSEMNVSTLELGDSALYLCASSLGPAGETQYFGPGTRLLVL.

This clone was detected once. Other DNA sequences of this sample code for an identical CDR3. The CDR3, as DNA: TGTGCCAGCAGCTTAGGGGGCGCTGGAAACACCATATATTTT. It is translated as CASSLGGAGNTIYF. V gene TRBV7-8 combines with J gene TRBJ1-3, with D possibly TRBD1 on 5 matching bases. CDR1 is SGHVS, CDR2 FQNEAQ, per germline. The V and J ends lost 1 base and 2 bases respectively, with 6 bases between them. This CDR3 has 14 residues.

This clone was observed a handful of times. V usage is TRBV25-1 and J usage is TRBJ1-3, with 7 bases aligning to TRBD1. CDR1 and CDR2 (germline): MGHDK, SYGVNS. Trimming cost V 4 bases and J 0 bases; bases outside gene matches: 0. CDR3 size: 14 residues. The CDR3 DNA follows: TGTGCCAGCAGTGGGACAGGCTCTGGAAACACCATATATTTT. It yields the protein CASSGTGSGNTIYF.

V and J are TRBV9 and TRBJ1-1, with 9 bases matching TRBD1. CDR1 and CDR2 (germline): SGDLS, YYNGEE. This CDR3 is built from 16 residues. V shed 3 bases, J shed 1 base, and the junction held 7 bases outside the gene matches. The CDR3 DNA is TGTGCCAGCAGCGGACGACAGGGGGTTGGGAACACTGAAGCTTTCTTT. Translating gives CASSGRQGVGNTEAFF.

The rearrangement uses TRBV3-1 (or the pseudogene TRBV3-2) and TRBJ2-3, with TRBD2 as a possible D gene (6 bases). This CDR3 comprises 16 residues. The V and J ends lost 0 bases and 3 bases respectively, with 13 bases between them. The germline CDR1 and CDR2 sequences are LGHDT and YNNKEL (reference sequence). The DNA of the CDR3 is TGTGCCAGCAGCCAAGATTTATCGGGGGTGACAGATACGCAGTATTTT. Its translation is CASSQDLSGVTDTQYF.

The chain couples TRBV11-2 to TRBJ2-7; 9 bases align to TRBD2. This CDR3 comprises 15 residues. The V segment lost 2 bases and the J segment 2 bases; nucleotides outside the gene matches: 4. Germline loops: CDR1 SGHAT, CDR2 FQNNGV. CDR3 sequence reads: CASSLYGGGAYEQYF. CDR3 in DNA: TGTGCCAGCAGCTTATATGGCGGGGGGGCCTACGAGCAGTACTTC.

V is TRBV6-1 and J is TRBJ1-1; 7 nucleotides agree with TRBD1. Germline V gene lookup returns CDR1 MNHNS and CDR2 SASEGT. V shed 3 bases and J 9 bases; nucleotides not matched to a gene: 4. The CDR3 sequence is 12 residues long. The CDR3 reads CASSDGTAKAFF. In DNA form, the CDR3 reads TGTGCCAGCAGTGACGGGACAGCTAAAGCTTTCTTT.

V gene TRBV30 combines with J gene TRBJ1-1; D gene unclear. Deletions cut 0 bases from V and 7 bases from J, with 9 bases between. Germline V gene lookup returns CDR1 GTSNPN and CDR2 SVGIG (reference sequence). This CDR3 comprises 12 residues. The CDR3 sequence is CAWSVLASEAFF. CDR3 bases: TGTGCCTGGAGTGTACTTGCGAGTGAAGCTTTCTTT.

V is TRBV25-1 and J is TRBJ1-3, with D tentatively TRBD1 (6 bases). Per germline, CDR1 MGHDK and CDR2 SYGVNS. CDR3 length: 14 residues. V lost 5 bases, J lost 2 bases, and 10 bases lay in between. CDR3 protein: CASSRQGTGNTIYF. CDR3 coding DNA: TGTGCCAGCAGTAGGCAGGGGACTGGAAACACCATATATTTT.

The CDR3 DNA sequence: TGTGCCAGCAGCCAAGAGATCAGAAATCAGCCCCAGCATTTT. It yields the protein CASSQEIRNQPQHF. The gene calls are TRBV3-1 (or the pseudogene TRBV3-2) and TRBJ1-5; D is ambiguous. The CDR3 is made up of 14 amino acids. Trimming pared 0 bases from V and 4 bases from J, leaving 7 bases between. Germline CDR1 is LGHDT and CDR2 is YNNKEL (reference sequence).

The J gene is TRBJ1-5, the V gene TRBV6-5; TRBD1 matches at 8 bases. Germline CDR1 MNHEY, CDR2 SVGAGI. The J segment lost 5 bases and the V segment lost 4 bases, leaving 4 bases of the junction unmatched. The CDR3 consists of 14 residues. The DNA of the CDR3 is TGTGCCAGCAGTTCAGGACAGGGTCATCAGCCCCAGCATTTT. Protein product: CASSSGQGHQPQHF.

The chain recombines TRBV7-9 with TRBJ1-2; D is ambiguous. Trimming took off 3 bases at V and 4 bases at J, with 15 bases between the two ends. The CDR3 runs 15 residues. CDR1 and CDR2 from the germline V gene are SEHNR and FQNEAQ (reference sequence). The CDR3 nucleotides are TGTGCCAGCAGCTTGAATATGCTAGGAGGCTATGGCTACACCTTC. Its translation is CASSLNMLGGYGYTF.

V is TRBV5-1 and J is TRBJ1-4; 8 nucleotides agree with TRBD1. Germline CDR1 and CDR2: SGHRS and YFSETQ. The CDR3 covers 14 residues. V was pared by 4 bases and J by 7 bases, with 6 bases of the junction left unmatched. Here the CDR3 reads CASSNGQGGEKLFF. The DNA for the CDR3 is TGCGCCAGCAGCAACGGACAGGGAGGTGAAAAACTGTTTTTT.

This rearrangement joins TRBV7-9 to TRBJ1-2; 7 bases are a match to TRBD1. Germline values: CDR1 SEHNR, CDR2 FQNEAQ (reference sequence). With V trimmed by 5 bases and J by 2 bases, 2 bases remained unmatched. The CDR3 consists of 13 residues. The DNA of the CDR3 is TGTGCCAGCAGCAAGGACAGGAACTATGGCTACACCTTC. Amino acid sequence: CASSKDRNYGYTF.

The chain's CDR3 is CASSRKSGVEQYF. CDR3 in DNA: TGTGCCAGCAGCAGGAAATCAGGGGTCGAGCAGTACTTC. The rearrangement links TRBV11-2 to TRBJ2-7, with D possibly being TRBD1 (6 bases). The V end was cut by 5 bases, the J end by 6 bases, with 14 bases between. Germline V lookup: CDR1 SGHAT, CDR2 FQNNGV. This CDR3 contains 13 residues.

In its sample, this clone was seen once. V and J are TRBV3-1 (or the pseudogene TRBV3-2) and TRBJ2-2; D perhaps matches TRBD2 (6 bases). Germline loops: CDR1 LGHDT, CDR2 YNNKEL (reference sequence). CDR3 length: 14 amino acids. V shed 1 base and J shed 6 bases, with 9 bases lying between them. DNA of the CDR3: TGTGCCAGCAGCCAAGGGAGCGGGTCCGGGGAGCTGTTTTTT. Protein sequence: CASSQGSGSGELFF.